A selection of T cell receptor beta chains follows, all from one sample in a study of graft-versus-host responses after intestinal transplantation. Assay: immunoSEQ multiplex PCR; the TCRdb copy retains only in-frame clones and omits some. The profile shows about 21,000 clones, roughly 41% of them singletons. Material: alloreactive CD8+ T cells from a mixed lymphocyte reaction culture, obtained before intestinal transplant. The source of these receptors is a human patient who received an intestinal transplant. Each CDR3 is given without its conserved first and last residue. Each record gives: V gene, J gene, CDR3 protein.

v_gene: TRBV6-5; j_gene: TRBJ2-7; CDR3aa: ASSFGDSPYEQY
v_gene: TRBV7-9; j_gene: TRBJ1-3; CDR3aa: ASSSNQEDTIY
v_gene: TRBV2; j_gene: TRBJ2-2; CDR3aa: ASQYLAVNTGELF
v_gene: TRBV5-4; j_gene: TRBJ1-2; CDR3aa: ASSLETGAGGYT
v_gene: TRBV5-1; j_gene: TRBJ2-7; CDR3aa: ASHKAGLGGYEQY
v_gene: TRBV28; j_gene: TRBJ2-7; CDR3aa: ASRLTGLAGGEQY
v_gene: TRBV19; j_gene: TRBJ1-3; CDR3aa: ASSTVGVISSGNTIY
v_gene: TRBV28; j_gene: TRBJ1-2; CDR3aa: ASSSPPDNNYGYT
v_gene: TRBV7-3; j_gene: TRBJ2-2; CDR3aa: ASSALAGELF
v_gene: TRBV6-1; j_gene: TRBJ2-7; CDR3aa: ASRDGTSSYEQY
v_gene: TRBV6-5; j_gene: TRBJ2-7; CDR3aa: ASSFYAGSYEQY
v_gene: TRBV7-3; j_gene: TRBJ1-2; CDR3aa: ASSPAGMSDYGYT
v_gene: TRBV6-1; j_gene: TRBJ2-1; CDR3aa: ASSSGTYYNEQF
v_gene: TRBV6-5; j_gene: TRBJ2-1; CDR3aa: ASSYQFTGRFNEQF
v_gene: TRBV29-1; j_gene: TRBJ2-7; CDR3aa: SVVYTRDRIPREQY
v_gene: TRBV29-1; j_gene: TRBJ1-1; CDR3aa: SVIGVGGAF
v_gene: TRBV7-8; j_gene: TRBJ1-2; CDR3aa: ASSRDRRSGYT
v_gene: TRBV28; j_gene: TRBJ1-5; CDR3aa: ASRLLRGVPNQPQH
v_gene: TRBV2; j_gene: TRBJ2-4; CDR3aa: ASTIPEGIQY
v_gene: TRBV10-2; j_gene: TRBJ2-7; CDR3aa: ASSLDRGREQY
v_gene: TRBV18; j_gene: TRBJ2-3; CDR3aa: ASSHGLAVSTDTQY
v_gene: TRBV7-9; j_gene: TRBJ1-5; CDR3aa: ASSPSGTSNQPQH
v_gene: TRBV27; j_gene: TRBJ2-7; CDR3aa: ASSFGTGPSYEQY
v_gene: TRBV5-1; j_gene: TRBJ1-2; CDR3aa: ASSLDRYTNRDLLYGYT
v_gene: TRBV9; j_gene: TRBJ2-4; CDR3aa: ASSVGTGGKNIQY
v_gene: TRBV27; j_gene: TRBJ2-3; CDR3aa: ASSSPGLSTDTQY
v_gene: TRBV6-1; j_gene: TRBJ2-2; CDR3aa: ASSWTSSNTGELF
v_gene: TRBV19; j_gene: TRBJ2-5; CDR3aa: ASSPSGVWETQY
v_gene: TRBV27; j_gene: TRBJ2-7; CDR3aa: ATRGQGYYEQY
v_gene: TRBV11-2; j_gene: TRBJ2-7; CDR3aa: ASSFAPPYEQY
v_gene: TRBV19; j_gene: TRBJ1-5; CDR3aa: ASSIGQGHQPQH
v_gene: TRBV27; j_gene: TRBJ2-4; CDR3aa: ASRTWGAKNIQY
v_gene: TRBV18; j_gene: TRBJ1-2; CDR3aa: ASSSGTGGRYGYT
v_gene: TRBV7-2; j_gene: TRBJ2-7; CDR3aa: ASSLEVVIYEQY
v_gene: TRBV5-1; j_gene: TRBJ2-1; CDR3aa: ASSLQEAYNEQF
v_gene: TRBV4-2; j_gene: TRBJ2-7; CDR3aa: ASSQDFGGHRSYEQY
v_gene: TRBV4-1; j_gene: TRBJ1-1; CDR3aa: ASSQVWGEGMTEAF